This T cell receptor beta chain comes out of a study of OX40 agonist ivuxolimab in advanced cancers. Overall study: Three dose-escalation patients had partial responses: one with hepatocellular carcinoma and two with cutaneous melanoma.

Generated by immunoSEQ multiplex PCR, the TCRdb table keeps only in-frame clones and is missing some. The table records around 11,000 clones, about three quarters of them present only once. CDR1 and CDR2 (germline): PRHDT, FYEKMQ (reference sequence). The trim removed 0 bases at V and 5 bases at J, leaving 3 bases unmatched. This CDR3 is built from 14 residues. As regards this clone: Its matching antigen is unknown.

Findings and caveats of the study: The study did not work out the antigen specificity of the expanded peripheral T cells. The study found among the lowest clonal expansion in partial responders at 0.1-3.0 mg/kg.

The V gene is TRBV13, the J gene TRBJ2-7, with 8 nucleotides matching TRBD2. The sequencing used CD4+ or CD8+ T cells sorted from blood, collected in a trial of the OX40 agonist ivuxolimab. This TCR derives from an adult with an advanced solid tumor such as melanoma, head and neck, liver or kidney cancer. Written as DNA, the CDR3 is TGTGCCAGCAGCTTAGGACTAGCGGTCCACGAGCAGTACTTC. It specifies CASSLGLAVHEQYF.